This entry features one T cell receptor (beta chain) sequence. TCRdb analysed the 5' RACE reads with MiXCR anew, one entry per CDR3 protein. This table has 300,000 to 400,000 distinct CDR3 sequences, approximately 13% appearing once. The data derive from a study of identical twins. This CDR3 contains 14 residues. V was pared by 0 bases and J by 7 bases, with 9 bases of the junction left unmatched. The germline CDR1 and CDR2 sequences are DFQATT and SNEGSKA (reference sequence). The same sample was also used in a study of yellow fever vaccine responses in identical twins. From that second work: Reportedly, twins' vaccine T cell responses looked partly convergent and partly personalized.

The origin of this receptor is a woman between 18 and 29 years old in good health. V gene TRBV20-1 combines with J gene TRBJ2-7; 7 positions match TRBD2. The specimen was CD8+ T cells sorted from blood. DNA of the CDR3: TGCAGTGCTAGAGATCGAACGTGGGGGGGGGAGCAGTACGTC. As protein: CSARDRTWGGEQYV.